This T cell receptor (beta chain) appears in the sequencing data of a study of regulatory T cells in long-lasting Graves disease. The germline V gene has CDR1 LNHDA and CDR2 SQIVND (reference sequence). CDR3 length equals 14 residues. The ends were cut back, 2 bases at V and 0 bases at J, with 5 bases in the middle. Findings and caveats of the study: Limited samples may have lowered accuracy.

In regard to this clonotype: Its antigen is unknown.

Specified time point: newly diagnosed GD, antithyroid drugs for less than 3 months. There was RNA extracted from PBMCs, and the TCR library was made from it. Criteria from the American Thyroid Association guidelines were applied to diagnose Graves' disease. Through Arm-PCR of CDR3 regions and iRepertoire HTBI primers, TCR beta libraries were built. Study processing details: Across the samples, identification revealed 60 to 75 TRBV and more than 11 TRBJ segments. TCRdb recomputed calls from the multiplex PCR reads with MiXCR, one row per CDR3 protein. Here the V and J calls rest on TCRdb's processing, not on the authors' analysis. The sample holds roughly 220,000 distinct CDR3 sequences; about 17% are singletons and the top ten take around 21%.

The V and J genes are TRBV19 and TRBJ2-4; D uncertain. The sequencing here drew on peripheral blood mononuclear cells (PBMCs), taken at new diagnosis, from a patient treated with antithyroid drugs. This receptor was obtained from a female donor with Graves disease. CDR3 coding DNA: TGTGCCAGTAGTATATCCTTAGCCAAAAACATTCAGTACTTC. Amino acid sequence: CASSISLAKNIQYF.